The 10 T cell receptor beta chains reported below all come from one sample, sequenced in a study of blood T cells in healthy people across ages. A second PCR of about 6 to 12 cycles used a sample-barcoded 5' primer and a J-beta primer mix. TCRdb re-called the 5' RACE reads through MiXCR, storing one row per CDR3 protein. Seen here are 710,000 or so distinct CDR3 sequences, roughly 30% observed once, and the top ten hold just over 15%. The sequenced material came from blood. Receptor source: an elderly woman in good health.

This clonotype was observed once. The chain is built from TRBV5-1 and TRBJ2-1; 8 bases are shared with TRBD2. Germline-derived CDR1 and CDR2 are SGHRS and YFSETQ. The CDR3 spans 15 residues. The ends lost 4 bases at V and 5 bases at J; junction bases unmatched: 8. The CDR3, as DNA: TGCGCCAGCAGCCTTGTAGCGGGAAGTAACAATGAGCAGTTCTTC. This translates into CASSLVAGSNNEQFF. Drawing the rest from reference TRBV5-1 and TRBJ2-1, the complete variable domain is KAGVTQTPRYLIKTRGQQVTLSCSPISGHRSVSWYQQTPGQGLQFLFEYFSETQRNKGNFPGRFSGRQFSNSRSEMNVSTLELGDSALYLCASSLVAGSNNEQFFGPGTRLTVL.

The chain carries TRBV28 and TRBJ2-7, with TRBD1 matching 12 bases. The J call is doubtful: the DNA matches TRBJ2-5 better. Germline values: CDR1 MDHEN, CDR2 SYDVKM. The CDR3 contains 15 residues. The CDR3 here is CASSGGTGGEETQYF. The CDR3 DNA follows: TGTGCCAGCAGTGGCGGGACAGGGGGCGAGGAGACCCAGTACTTC.

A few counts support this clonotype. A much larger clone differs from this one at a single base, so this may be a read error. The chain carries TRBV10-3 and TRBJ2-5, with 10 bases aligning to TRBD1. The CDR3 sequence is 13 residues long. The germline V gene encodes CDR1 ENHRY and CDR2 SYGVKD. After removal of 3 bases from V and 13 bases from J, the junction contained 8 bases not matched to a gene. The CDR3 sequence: CAISEVRDRGAYF. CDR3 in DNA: TGTGCCATCAGTGAAGTGAGGGACAGGGGCGCGTACTTC.

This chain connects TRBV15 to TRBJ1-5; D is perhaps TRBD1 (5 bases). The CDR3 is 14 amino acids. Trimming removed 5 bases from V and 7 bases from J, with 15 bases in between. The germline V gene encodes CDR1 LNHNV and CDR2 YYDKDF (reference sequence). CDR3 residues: CATSPGPRGQPQHF. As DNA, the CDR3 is TGTGCCACCAGCCCCGGGCCGAGGGGCCAGCCCCAGCATTTT.

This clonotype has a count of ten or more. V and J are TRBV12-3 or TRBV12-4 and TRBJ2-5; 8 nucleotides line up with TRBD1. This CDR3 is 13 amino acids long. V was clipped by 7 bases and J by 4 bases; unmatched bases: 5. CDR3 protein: CASTDRGGETQYF. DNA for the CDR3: TGTGCCAGCACTGACAGGGGTGGAGAGACCCAGTACTTC.

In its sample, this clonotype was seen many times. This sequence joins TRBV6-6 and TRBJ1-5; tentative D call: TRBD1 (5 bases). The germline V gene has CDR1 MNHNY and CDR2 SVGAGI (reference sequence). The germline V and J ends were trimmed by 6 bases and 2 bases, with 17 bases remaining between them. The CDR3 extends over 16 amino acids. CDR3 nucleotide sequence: TGTGCCAGCAGCCTTATCCAGGGTGAGGGCAATCAGCCCCAGCATTTT. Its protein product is CASSLIQGEGNQPQHF.

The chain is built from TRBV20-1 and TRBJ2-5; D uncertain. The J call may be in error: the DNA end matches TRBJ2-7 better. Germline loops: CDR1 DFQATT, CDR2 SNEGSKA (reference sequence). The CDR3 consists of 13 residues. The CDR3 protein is CSARDLVSYEQYF. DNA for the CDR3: TGCAGTGCTAGAGATTTAGTTTCCTACGAGCAGTACTTC.

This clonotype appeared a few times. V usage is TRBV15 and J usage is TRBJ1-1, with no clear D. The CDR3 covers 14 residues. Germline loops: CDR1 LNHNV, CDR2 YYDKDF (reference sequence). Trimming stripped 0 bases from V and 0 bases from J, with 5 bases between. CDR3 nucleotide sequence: TGTGCCACCAGCAGAGATCCGTTGAACACTGAAGCTTTCTTT. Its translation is CATSRDPLNTEAFF.

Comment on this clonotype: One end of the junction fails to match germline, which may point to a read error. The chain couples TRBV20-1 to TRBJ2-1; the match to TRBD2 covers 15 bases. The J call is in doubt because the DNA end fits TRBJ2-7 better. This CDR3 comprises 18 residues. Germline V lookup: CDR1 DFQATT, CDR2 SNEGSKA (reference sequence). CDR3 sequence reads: CSARAGTSGGSSYNEQYF. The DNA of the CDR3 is TGCAGTGCCAGAGCCGGGACTAGCGGGGGGAGCTCCTACAATGAGCAGTACTTC.

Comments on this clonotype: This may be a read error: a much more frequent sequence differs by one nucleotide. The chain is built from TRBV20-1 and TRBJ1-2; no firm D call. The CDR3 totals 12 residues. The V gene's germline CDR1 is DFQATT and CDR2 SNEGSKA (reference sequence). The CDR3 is CSARQDLYDYTF. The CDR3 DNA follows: TGCAGTGCTAGGCAGGATTTGTATGACTACACCTTC.